This T cell receptor (beta chain) was observed in a study of cytomegalovirus exposure and HLA in healthy donors. Concerning this clone: Its antigen is unknown.

The CDR3 covers 13 residues. The ends were cut back, 8 bases at V and 2 bases at J, with 11 bases in the middle. The germline V gene has CDR1 ENHRY and CDR2 SYGVKD. General study results and limits: The authors confirmed in vitro that a few CMV-associated chains were specific for CMV antigens. The listing of fewer than 200 TCR beta chains classed them as cytomegalovirus-associated.

Separate from the roughly 610-subject first cohort, the roughly 120-subject validation cohort was the one that the donors belonged to. Repertoires were generated with immunoSEQ multiplex PCR, while TCRdb's copy carries only in-frame clones and drops some. Here the sample spans about 260,000 clones, roughly 87% being singletons. This clonotype was obtained from a woman under 40 in good health and CMV-seronegative. The chain combines TRBV10-3 with TRBJ2-3; the D gene is possibly TRBD2 (6 bases). Sequenced: PBMCs. CDR3 sequence reads: CAIVGEDTDTQYF. The CDR3 nucleotides are TGTGCCATCGTGGGGGAGGACACAGATACGCAGTATTTT.